This T cell receptor beta chain is drawn from a study of cytomegalovirus exposure and HLA in healthy donors. The assay was immunoSEQ multiplex PCR, and TCRdb's table has in-frame clones only and misses some. The top ten hold 0.6% to 0.8% of the sample, which has tens of thousands of clones, 94% seen once. Study outcomes and limitations: The dataset shows that most TCR sequences were rare, while some public TCRs occurred in many donors. In a later analysis, first-cohort TCR clusters were found to tend to co-occur in the 95 to 150 validation repertoires. There were a few CMV-associated chains whose specificity for CMV antigens was confirmed in vitro.

Details on this clone: Antigen unknown.

CDR3 length: 16 residues. The V gene end was trimmed by 2 bases and the J gene end by 2 bases; junction bases not matched to a gene: 1. Germline V gene lookup returns CDR1 SGHRS and CDR2 YFSETQ. The V call is TRBV5-1, the J call TRBJ2-1; TRBD2 matches 13 bases. This TCR was sampled from a woman younger than 35 in good health and CMV-seronegative. The specimen was PBMCs. The CDR3 DNA is TGCGCCAGCAGCTTACTAGCGGGGGGGACCTACAATGAGCAGTTCTTC. This translates into CASSLLAGGTYNEQFF. The entire variable domain, with the rest obtained from reference TRBV5-1 and TRBJ2-1, is as follows: KAGVTQTPRYLIKTRGQQVTLSCSPISGHRSVSWYQQTPGQGLQFLFEYFSETQRNKGNFPGRFSGRQFSNSRSEMNVSTLELGDSALYLCASSLLAGGTYNEQFFGPGTRLTVL.